The rows below give T cell receptor beta chains drawn from one sample of a study of beta chain bispecific antibodies for T cell cancers. TCRdb reprocessed the 5' RACE reads with MiXCR, giving one entry per CDR3 protein. This sample has 20,000 to 25,000 distinct CDR3 sequences, with under 3% found just once. Which antigens these TCRs recognize remains unknown. The sequencing input was healthy donor T cells cultured with leukemia cells. The source of these receptors is a human donor in good health. Some clones in this sample may be carry-over from other donors' samples. Each CDR3 is given with its conserved first and last residue. D genes are given only for firm matches. The size of a clone is reported for some rows only, either as once, few or many, or as a class for expanded clones.

d_call: TRBD2
clone_size: many
j_call: TRBJ2-3
v_call: TRBV13
cdr3_nt: TGTGCCAGCAGCGAACAGTCCCGGGGGGGGCCGAGCACAGATACGCAGTATTTT
cdr3_aa: CASSEQSRGGPSTDTQYF

d_call: NA
clone_size: many
j_call: TRBJ1-2
v_call: TRBV6-6
cdr3_nt: TGTGCCAGCAGGGGAAGCTGGGCCCGGGGGAACTATGGCTACACCTTC
cdr3_aa: CASRGSWARGNYGYTF

d_call: NA
clone_size: many
j_call: TRBJ1-1
v_call: TRBV5-1
cdr3_nt: TGCGCCAGCAGCTCCCCCACTGGGGCTTTCTTT
cdr3_aa: CASSSPTGAFF

d_call: NA
clone_size: many
j_call: TRBJ2-7
v_call: TRBV2
cdr3_nt: TGTGCCAGTGGACAGCAAGCCTACGAGCAGTACTTC
cdr3_aa: CASGQQAYEQYF

d_call: NA
clone_size: many
j_call: TRBJ1-1
v_call: TRBV3-1
cdr3_nt: TGTGCCAGCAGCCAACGAGGGGAGAACACTGAAGCTTTCTTT
cdr3_aa: CASSQRGENTEAFF

d_call: TRBD1
clone_size: many
j_call: TRBJ2-5
v_call: TRBV7-9
cdr3_nt: TGTGCCAGCAGCTTAGAAGTCTGGACAGGGACCAACCAAGAGACCCAGTACTTC
cdr3_aa: CASSLEVWTGTNQETQYF

d_call: NA
clone_size: few
j_call: TRBJ2-1
v_call: TRBV5-4
cdr3_nt: TGTGCCAGCAGCTTCATCGCATCGAATGAGCAGTTCTTC
cdr3_aa: CASSFIASNEQFF

d_call: TRBD1
clone_size: many
j_call: TRBJ1-1
v_call: TRBV5-1
cdr3_nt: TGCGCCAGCAGACCCGGACAGGGAAACACTGAAGCTTTCTTT
cdr3_aa: CASRPGQGNTEAFF

d_call: NA
clone_size: many
j_call: TRBJ2-2
v_call: TRBV20-1
cdr3_nt: TGCAGTGCTAGAGAGCCGGGGAACTCCGGGGAGCTGTTTTTT
cdr3_aa: CSAREPGNSGELFF

d_call: NA
clone_size: many
j_call: TRBJ1-5
v_call: TRBV28
cdr3_nt: TGTGCCAGCAGTTCCGGGGGGATTGGGAGCAATCAGCCCCAGCATTTT
cdr3_aa: CASSSGGIGSNQPQHF

d_call: TRBD1
clone_size: many
j_call: TRBJ2-1
v_call: TRBV20-1
cdr3_nt: TGCAGTGCTAGAGATGAGTCAGGGGGCGTGTATGAGCAGTTCTTC
cdr3_aa: CSARDESGGVYEQFF

d_call: TRBD2
clone_size: NA
j_call: TRBJ2-7
v_call: TRBV5-6
cdr3_nt: TGTGCCAGCAGCTTGGGTGGACTAGCGGGCAACGAGCAGTACTTC
cdr3_aa: CASSLGGLAGNEQYF

d_call: NA
clone_size: many
j_call: TRBJ1-6
v_call: TRBV27
cdr3_nt: TGTGCCAGCAGTTTTCGACCCTCTAATTCACCCCTCCACTTT
cdr3_aa: CASSFRPSNSPLHF

d_call: NA
clone_size: NA
j_call: TRBJ1-1
v_call: TRBV7-9
cdr3_nt: TGTGCCAGCAGCTTAGAGAGGGGTCGCACTGAAGCTTTCTTT
cdr3_aa: CASSLERGRTEAFF

d_call: TRBD1
clone_size: few
j_call: TRBJ1-1
v_call: TRBV28
cdr3_nt: TGTGCCAGCAGCTCGGCCACAGGGGACACTGAAGCTTTCTTT
cdr3_aa: CASSSATGDTEAFF

d_call: NA
clone_size: many
j_call: TRBJ2-1
v_call: TRBV19
cdr3_nt: TGTGCCAGTAGTATCAGGGACAATGAGCAGTTCTTC
cdr3_aa: CASSIRDNEQFF

d_call: NA
clone_size: many
j_call: TRBJ1-2
v_call: TRBV28
cdr3_nt: TGTGCCAGCATCCGACGGGGGGCTGTAGGTGAAGGCTACACCTTC
cdr3_aa: CASIRRGAVGEGYTF

d_call: NA
clone_size: many
j_call: TRBJ1-3
v_call: TRBV3-1
cdr3_nt: TGTGCCAGCAGCCCCCTACAGGGAAACACCATATATTTT
cdr3_aa: CASSPLQGNTIYF

d_call: TRBD1
clone_size: many
j_call: TRBJ2-7
v_call: TRBV5-5
cdr3_nt: TGTGCCAGCAGCTTGGAATCCGGGACAGGGGGCTACGAGCAGTACTTC
cdr3_aa: CASSLESGTGGYEQYF

d_call: NA
clone_size: medium-sized
j_call: TRBJ2-2
v_call: TRBV27
cdr3_nt: TGTGCCAGCAGTTCCCTAGTTGCAGGGGGGGACACCGGGGAGCTGTTTTTT
cdr3_aa: CASSSLVAGGDTGELFF

d_call: NA
clone_size: many
j_call: TRBJ1-5
v_call: TRBV27
cdr3_nt: TGTGCCAGCAGTTTTACAGAATATCAGCCCCAGCATTTT
cdr3_aa: CASSFTEYQPQHF

d_call: NA
clone_size: many
j_call: TRBJ2-2
v_call: TRBV6-6
cdr3_nt: TGTGCCAGCAGTTACGCCCAAAGCCTGAACACCGGGGAGCTGTTTTTT
cdr3_aa: CASSYAQSLNTGELFF

d_call: TRBD2
clone_size: many
j_call: TRBJ2-5
v_call: TRBV4-1
cdr3_nt: TGCGCCAGCAGCCAAGTGTTAGCGGGGAGCCAAGAGACCCAGTACTTC
cdr3_aa: CASSQVLAGSQETQYF

d_call: NA
clone_size: many
j_call: TRBJ2-5
v_call: TRBV11-2
cdr3_nt: TGTGCCAGCAGCGAGTGGGACATGGAGACCCAGTACTTC
cdr3_aa: CASSEWDMETQYF

d_call: NA
clone_size: many
j_call: TRBJ2-7
v_call: TRBV19
cdr3_nt: TGTGCCAGTAGTTCCGCCGACACCCCCTTCTCCGAGCAGTACTTC
cdr3_aa: CASSSADTPFSEQYF

d_call: NA
clone_size: many
j_call: TRBJ2-1
v_call: TRBV28
cdr3_nt: TGTGCCAGCAGCCCCAACATGCGTTTTGACAATGAGCAGTTCTTC
cdr3_aa: CASSPNMRFDNEQFF

d_call: TRBD2
clone_size: many
j_call: TRBJ2-1
v_call: TRBV2
cdr3_nt: TGTGCCAGCAGTGAAGTGAGCGGGGGGGGCGATGAGCAGTTCTTC
cdr3_aa: CASSEVSGGGDEQFF

d_call: TRBD2
clone_size: few
j_call: TRBJ2-1
v_call: TRBV11-2
cdr3_nt: TGTGCCAGCAGCACAACGGGACTAGCGGGATCTGGTGAGCAGTTCTTC
cdr3_aa: CASSTTGLAGSGEQFF

d_call: TRBD1
clone_size: few
j_call: TRBJ2-1
v_call: TRBV9
cdr3_nt: TGTGCCAGCAGTGGGGACAGTGGATTATACAATGAGCAGTTCTTC
cdr3_aa: CASSGDSGLYNEQFF

d_call: NA
clone_size: many
j_call: TRBJ2-1
v_call: TRBV6-5
cdr3_nt: TGTGCCAGCAGGCACGCAACAGGGGAGCAGTTCTTC
cdr3_aa: CASRHATGEQFF

d_call: NA
clone_size: many
j_call: TRBJ1-2
v_call: TRBV5-1
cdr3_nt: TGCGCCAGCAGCTCGCCGGGGCTTGGGGAGGGCTACACCTTC
cdr3_aa: CASSSPGLGEGYTF

d_call: TRBD1
clone_size: many
j_call: TRBJ1-2
v_call: TRBV4-2
cdr3_nt: TGTGCCAGCAGCCAGCTTTTAAGGGACAGTTCCTATGGCTACACCTTC
cdr3_aa: CASSQLLRDSSYGYTF

d_call: NA
clone_size: many
j_call: TRBJ2-3
v_call: TRBV19
cdr3_nt: TGTGCCAGTAGTACCGGGGGCGTAGACACGCAGTATTTT
cdr3_aa: CASSTGGVDTQYF